The clone carrying this TCR beta chain was recorded at least ten times. The length of the CDR3 is 14 residues. Germline values: CDR1 LNHDA, CDR2 SQIVND (reference sequence). V shed 4 bases and J shed 4 bases, with 14 bases lying between them. The sample belongs to a study of Graves' ophthalmopathy and Graves' hyperthyroidism. Using RNA transcripts, the TCR beta CDR3 regions were amplified. The first round was an RT-PCR with HTBI primers, and the second round was a multiplex PCR. Each CDR3 protein gets one entry after TCRdb re-called the multiplex PCR reads with MiXCR. The table has over a million distinct CDR3 sequences, less than 45% seen once.

The receptor comes from an adult man with Graves' hyperthyroidism. The sample was peripheral blood or thyroid tissue (not recorded which). The V and J genes are TRBV19 and TRBJ2-7; D possibly corresponds to TRBD1 (6 bases). This chain's CDR3 is CASSTGDRIYEQYF. In DNA form, the CDR3 reads TGTGCCAGTAGTACCGGTGACAGGATTTACGAGCAGTACTTC.